This T cell receptor beta chain was documented in a study of T cell responses to AZD1222 COVID-19 vaccine. Points from the study as a whole: Scientists sampled the repertoires only once the peak T cell response had passed. The donor cohort was predominantly white British with a female majority, and clonal diversity may have been underestimated. Regions 160-218 and 743-854 held dominance among vaccine-associated CD4 TCRs, which spanned spike.

On this clone itself: Its antigen is as yet unknown.

Repertoires were generated with immunoSEQ multiplex PCR, while TCRdb's copy carries only in-frame clones and drops some. The sample records 110,000 or so clones, around 87% being singletons. The CDR3 consists of 14 residues. Trimming took 8 bases from V and 3 from J; bases not matched to a gene: 7. CDR1 MNHEY and CDR2 SVGAGI come from the germline V gene. The analysis combined second doses at about 4 or about 12 weeks. Sequenced material: peripheral blood, taken 28 days after the second AZD1222 dose. This clonotype was sampled from an adult who received the AZD1222 COVID-19 vaccine. The rearrangement uses TRBV6-5 and TRBJ2-7, with 10 nucleotides matching TRBD2. The CDR3: CASGGLAGDYEQYF. The DNA of the CDR3 is TGTGCCAGCGGGGGGCTAGCGGGAGACTACGAGCAGTACTTC.